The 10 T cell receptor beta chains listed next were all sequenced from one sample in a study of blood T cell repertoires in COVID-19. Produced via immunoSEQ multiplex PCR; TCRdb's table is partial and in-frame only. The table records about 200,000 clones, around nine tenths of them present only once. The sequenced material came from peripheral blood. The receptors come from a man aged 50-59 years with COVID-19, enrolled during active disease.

The CDR3: CASSLAAQGSLRQPQHF. The CDR3 DNA reads TGTGCCAGCAGCTTAGCGGCGCAGGGAAGCCTTCGGCAGCCCCAGCATTTT. The rearrangement uses TRBV7-8 and TRBJ1-5, with D possibly matching TRBD1 (5 bases). CDR3 length equals 17 residues. The germline V and J ends were trimmed by 0 bases and 7 bases, with 19 bases remaining between them. Germline V CDR1 and CDR2: SGHVS, FQNEAQ. Together with reference TRBV7-8 and TRBJ1-5, the CDR3 gives the full variable domain: GAGVSQSPRYKVAKRGQDVALRCDPISGHVSLFWYQQALGQGPEFLTYFQNEAQLDKSGLPSDRFFAERPEGSVSTLKIQRTQQEDSAVYLCASSLAAQGSLRQPQHFGDGTRLSIL.

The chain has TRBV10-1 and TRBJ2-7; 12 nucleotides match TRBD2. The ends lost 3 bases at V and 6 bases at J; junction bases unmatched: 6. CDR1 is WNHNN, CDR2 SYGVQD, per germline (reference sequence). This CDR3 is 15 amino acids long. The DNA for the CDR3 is TGCGCCAGCAGTGATTTGGGACTAGCGGGCGCCGAGCAGTACTTC. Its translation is CASSDLGLAGAEQYF.

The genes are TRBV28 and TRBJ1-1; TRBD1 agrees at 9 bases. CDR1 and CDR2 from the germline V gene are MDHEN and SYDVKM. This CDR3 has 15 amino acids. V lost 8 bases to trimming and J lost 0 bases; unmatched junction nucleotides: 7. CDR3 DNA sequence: TGTGCCAGCCCCCGGACAGGGGCTATGAACACTGAAGCTTTCTTT. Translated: CASPRTGAMNTEAFF. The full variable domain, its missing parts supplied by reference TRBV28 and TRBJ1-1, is DVKVTQSSRYLVKRTGEKVFLECVQDMDHENMFWYRQDPGLGLRLIYFSYDVKMKEKGDIPEGYSVSREKKERFSLILESASTNQTSMYLCASPRTGAMNTEAFFGQGTRLTVV.

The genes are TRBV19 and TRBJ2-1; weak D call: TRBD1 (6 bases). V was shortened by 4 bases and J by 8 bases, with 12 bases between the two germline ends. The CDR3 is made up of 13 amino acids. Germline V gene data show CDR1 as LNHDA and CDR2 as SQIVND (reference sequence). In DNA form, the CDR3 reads TGTGCCAGTAGTAACTACAGGGACGATGAGCAGTTCTTC. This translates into CASSNYRDDEQFF.

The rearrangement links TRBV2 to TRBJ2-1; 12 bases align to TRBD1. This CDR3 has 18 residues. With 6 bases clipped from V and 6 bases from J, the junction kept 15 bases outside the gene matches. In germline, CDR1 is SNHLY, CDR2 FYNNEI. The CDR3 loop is CASSRLGQGASIRNEQFF. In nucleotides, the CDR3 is TGTGCCAGCAGCCGACTGGGACAGGGGGCAAGTATCCGCAATGAGCAGTTCTTC.

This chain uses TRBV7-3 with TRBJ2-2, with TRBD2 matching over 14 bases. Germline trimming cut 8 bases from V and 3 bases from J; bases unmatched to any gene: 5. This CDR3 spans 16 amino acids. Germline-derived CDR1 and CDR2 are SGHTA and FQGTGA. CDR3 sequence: CASREGLAGDTGELFF. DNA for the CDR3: TGTGCCAGCCGGGAGGGACTAGCGGGGGACACCGGGGAGCTGTTTTTT.

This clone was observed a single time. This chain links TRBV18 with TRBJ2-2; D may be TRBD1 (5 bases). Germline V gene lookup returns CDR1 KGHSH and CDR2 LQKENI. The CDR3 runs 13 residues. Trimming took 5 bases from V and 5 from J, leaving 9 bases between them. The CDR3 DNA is TGTGCCAGCTCAATGACAGTAACCGGGGAGCTGTTTTTT. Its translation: CASSMTVTGELFF.

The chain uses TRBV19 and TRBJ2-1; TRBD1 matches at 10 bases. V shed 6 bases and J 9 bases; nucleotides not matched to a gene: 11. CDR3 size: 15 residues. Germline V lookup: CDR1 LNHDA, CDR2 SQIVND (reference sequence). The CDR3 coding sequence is TGTGCCAGTAGCTCGGGGACAGGGGTTAGCATTGAGCAGTTCTTC. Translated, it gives CASSSGTGVSIEQFF.

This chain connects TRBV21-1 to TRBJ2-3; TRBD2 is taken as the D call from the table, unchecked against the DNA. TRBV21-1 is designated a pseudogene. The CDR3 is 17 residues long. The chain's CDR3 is CASSKVCRECCTDTQYF. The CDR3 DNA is TGTGCCAGCAGCAAAGTATGCCGGGAGTGTTGCACAGATACGCAGTATTTT.

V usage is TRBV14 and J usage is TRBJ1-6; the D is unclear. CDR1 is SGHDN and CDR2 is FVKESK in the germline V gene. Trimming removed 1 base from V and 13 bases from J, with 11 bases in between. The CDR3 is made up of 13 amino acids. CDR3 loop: CASSQVWGAPLHF. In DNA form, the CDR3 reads TGTGCCAGCAGCCAAGTCTGGGGAGCCCCCCTCCACTTT. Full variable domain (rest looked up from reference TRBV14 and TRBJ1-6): EAGVTQFPSHSVIEKGQTVTLRCDPISGHDNLYWYRRVMGKEIKFLLHFVKESKQDESGMPNNRFLAERTGGTYSTLKVQPAELEDSGVYFCASSQVWGAPLHFGNGTRLTVT.